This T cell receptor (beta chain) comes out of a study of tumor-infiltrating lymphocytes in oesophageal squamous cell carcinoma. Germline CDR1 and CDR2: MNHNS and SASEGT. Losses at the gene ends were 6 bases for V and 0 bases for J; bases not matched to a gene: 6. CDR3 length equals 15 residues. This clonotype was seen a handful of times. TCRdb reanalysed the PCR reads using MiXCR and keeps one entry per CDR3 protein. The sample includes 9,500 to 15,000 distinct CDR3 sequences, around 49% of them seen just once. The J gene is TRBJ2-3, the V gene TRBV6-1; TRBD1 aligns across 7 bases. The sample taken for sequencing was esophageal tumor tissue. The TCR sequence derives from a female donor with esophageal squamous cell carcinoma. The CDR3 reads CASRIQGSSTDTQYF. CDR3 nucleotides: TGTGCCAGCAGGATACAGGGGTCTAGCACAGATACGCAGTATTTT.